This TCR beta chain was recorded in a study of naive and memory T cell subsets. To note about this clonotype: Antigen specificity is unknown.

The CDR3 length is 11 residues. V was clipped by 3 bases and J by 11 bases; unmatched bases: 5. Germline CDR1 GTSNPN, CDR2 SVGIG (reference sequence). Both TRBC1 and TRBC2 were covered by a beta constant-region primer of two equimolar oligonucleotides. Nested alpha and beta constant-region primers with the SP2 primer drove four PCR rounds on ligated cDNA. An oligonucleotide with the SP2 primer and a 12-nucleotide UMI was ligated to the cDNA 3' end. MiXCR, applied by TCRdb to the UMI-ligation and nested PCR reads, yields one record per CDR3 protein. Of roughly 83,000 distinct CDR3 sequences in the sample, 11% were seen once. Study results and caveats: Naive repertoires, especially CD8, held a few larger clonotypes, possibly memory cells re-expressing CD45RA.

Material for sequencing was naive CD4+ T cells from blood. The V and J genes are TRBV30 and TRBJ2-3; 7 bases are a match to TRBD1. The origin of this receptor is a human donor in good health. The DNA for the CDR3 is TGTGCCTGGAGGACAGGGTCTGTGCAGTATTTT. This translates into CAWRTGSVQYF.